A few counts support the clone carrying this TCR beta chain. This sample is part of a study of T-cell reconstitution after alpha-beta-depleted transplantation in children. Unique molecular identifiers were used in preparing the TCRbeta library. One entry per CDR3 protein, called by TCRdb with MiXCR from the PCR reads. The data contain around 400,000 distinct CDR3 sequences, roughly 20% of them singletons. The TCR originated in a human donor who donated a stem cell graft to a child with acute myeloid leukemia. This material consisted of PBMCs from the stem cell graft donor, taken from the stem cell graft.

The CDR3 region is CASSRPSEKLFF. The CDR3 DNA is TGTGCCAGCAGTCGTCCTAGTGAAAAACTGTTTTTT. The rearrangement links TRBV12-3 or TRBV12-4 to TRBJ1-4; D gene unclear. Trimming removed 5 bases from V and 7 bases from J, with 8 bases in between. The CDR3 sequence is 12 residues long.